These T cell receptor beta chains were read from a single sample in a study of blood T cell repertoires in COVID-19. TCRdb's table, derived via immunoSEQ multiplex PCR, lists solely in-frame clones and lacks some. The data hold about 130,000 clones, with over 80% observed a single time. Sequenced sample: peripheral blood. These receptors all stem from a man aged 35 to 55 with active or convalescent COVID-19. Each CDR3 is given with its conserved first and last residue. The D gene is left open where the match is weak. Size tells how often a clone was seen (once, few, many) or the class of an expanded clone, and some rows leave it out.

D gene: TRBD1; clone size: -; V gene: TRBV7-9; CDR3 protein: CASSLTGSAGELFF
D gene: -; clone size: -; V gene: TRBV29-1; CDR3 protein: CSVAGGHSGNTIYF
D gene: -; clone size: -; V gene: TRBV6-5; CDR3 protein: CASMAGADNYGYTF
D gene: TRBD2; clone size: few; V gene: TRBV7-9; CDR3 protein: CASSYKTGGESEQYF
D gene: -; clone size: -; V gene: TRBV19; CDR3 protein: CASSLREGEKLFF
D gene: -; clone size: -; V gene: TRBV27; CDR3 protein: CASSLAPTYEQYF
D gene: TRBD1; clone size: -; V gene: TRBV3-1/TRBV3-2; CDR3 protein: CASSQQGGGYTF
D gene: TRBD2; clone size: -; V gene: TRBV6-5; CDR3 protein: CASSTLAGRTGELFF
D gene: TRBD1; clone size: -; V gene: TRBV15; CDR3 protein: CATSTRDRGDEKLFF
D gene: -; clone size: -; V gene: TRBV10-1; CDR3 protein: CASSEDGGSSGNTIYF
D gene: -; clone size: -; V gene: TRBV7-9; CDR3 protein: CASSEDGDIQPQHF
D gene: TRBD1; clone size: -; V gene: TRBV12-5; CDR3 protein: CASGPGQGVYNEQFF
D gene: -; clone size: -; V gene: TRBV10-1; CDR3 protein: CASIGRRAPLHF
D gene: TRBD2; clone size: once; V gene: TRBV7-9; CDR3 protein: CASSRIGKRGGRETQYF
D gene: TRBD1; clone size: -; V gene: TRBV5-1; CDR3 protein: CASRQDRSTGELFF
D gene: -; clone size: -; V gene: TRBV5-1; CDR3 protein: CASSLAQGEGYTF
D gene: TRBD1; clone size: once; V gene: TRBV30; CDR3 protein: CAWSKGATEAFF
D gene: TRBD1; clone size: once; V gene: TRBV9; CDR3 protein: CASSVVGQSTGELFF
D gene: TRBD1; clone size: -; V gene: TRBV15; CDR3 protein: CATSGGQGETIYF
D gene: -; clone size: few; V gene: TRBV6-5; CDR3 protein: CASSYGGVVNSPLHF
D gene: -; clone size: -; V gene: TRBV5-1; CDR3 protein: CASSLAVNNEQFF
D gene: -; clone size: -; V gene: TRBV7-9; CDR3 protein: CASSLGQPNEKLFF
D gene: TRBD2; clone size: -; V gene: TRBV9; CDR3 protein: CASSPRTSVGTDTQYF
D gene: TRBD1; clone size: -; V gene: TRBV24-1; CDR3 protein: CATSDLVTGVLGELFF
D gene: -; clone size: -; V gene: TRBV2; CDR3 protein: CASSSETGPQQPQHF
D gene: TRBD1; clone size: -; V gene: TRBV9; CDR3 protein: CASQQGPYTEAFF
D gene: -; clone size: -; V gene: TRBV6-5; CDR3 protein: CASSSGRPYGYTF
D gene: TRBD1; clone size: -; V gene: TRBV7-9; CDR3 protein: CASSSSWTGDYGYTF
D gene: -; clone size: few; V gene: TRBV3-1/TRBV3-2; CDR3 protein: CASSHLGQAAKQETQYF
D gene: -; clone size: -; V gene: TRBV18; CDR3 protein: CASSPPRKGTGLSTEAFF
D gene: TRBD1; clone size: -; V gene: TRBV7-2; CDR3 protein: CASSLGVGQGRHEQYF
D gene: TRBD1; clone size: -; V gene: TRBV9; CDR3 protein: CASSGNTGVEKLFF
D gene: TRBD1; clone size: -; V gene: TRBV2; CDR3 protein: CASRGTGPNTEAFF
D gene: -; clone size: -; V gene: TRBV27; CDR3 protein: CASSPQTVNTEAFF
D gene: -; clone size: -; V gene: TRBV12-3/TRBV12-4; CDR3 protein: CASSSLETQYF
D gene: -; clone size: -; V gene: TRBV14; CDR3 protein: CASSHGQGYTGELFF
D gene: -; clone size: once; V gene: TRBV11-2; CDR3 protein: CASSTIRGLQPQHF
D gene: TRBD1; clone size: -; V gene: TRBV7-2; CDR3 protein: CASSPWTGSIQPQHF
D gene: TRBD1; clone size: once; V gene: TRBV5-5; CDR3 protein: CASSPDRGIYSGELFF
D gene: -; clone size: -; V gene: TRBV18; CDR3 protein: CASSPLGGDTQYF
D gene: TRBD1; clone size: -; V gene: TRBV10-3; CDR3 protein: CASGDRVVVYEQYF
D gene: -; clone size: -; V gene: TRBV9; CDR3 protein: CASSVELNSRSGNTIYF
D gene: TRBD2; clone size: -; V gene: TRBV7-6; CDR3 protein: CASSFGGGAWETQYF
D gene: -; clone size: -; V gene: TRBV7-2; CDR3 protein: CASSFQENQPQHF
D gene: -; clone size: -; V gene: TRBV18; CDR3 protein: CASSPGARGSSGNTIYF
D gene: -; clone size: few; V gene: TRBV15; CDR3 protein: CATSRDGGSTEAFF